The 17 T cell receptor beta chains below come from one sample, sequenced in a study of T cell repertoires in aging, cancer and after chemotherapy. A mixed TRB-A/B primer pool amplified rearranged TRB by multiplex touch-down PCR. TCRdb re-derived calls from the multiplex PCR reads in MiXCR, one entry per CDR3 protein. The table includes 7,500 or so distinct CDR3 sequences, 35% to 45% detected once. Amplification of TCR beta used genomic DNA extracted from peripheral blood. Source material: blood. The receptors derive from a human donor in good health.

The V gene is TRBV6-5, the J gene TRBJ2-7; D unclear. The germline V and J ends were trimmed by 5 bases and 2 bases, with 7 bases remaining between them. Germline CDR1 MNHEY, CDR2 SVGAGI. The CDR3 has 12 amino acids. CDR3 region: CASSNLPYEQYF. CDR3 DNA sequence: TGTGCCAGCAGTAACTTACCCTACGAGCAGTACTTC.

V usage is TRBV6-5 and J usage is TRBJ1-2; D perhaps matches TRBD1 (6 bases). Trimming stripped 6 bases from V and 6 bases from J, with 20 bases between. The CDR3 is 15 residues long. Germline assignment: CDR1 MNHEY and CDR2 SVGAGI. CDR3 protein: CASRGRFGTQDGYTF. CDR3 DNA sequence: TGTGCCAGCAGGGGAAGGTTCGGGACACAGGATGGCTACACCTTC.

In DNA, the CDR3 is TGTGCCAGCAGCTTAGTAGGACCGGCCGCAGATACGCAGTATTTT. It yields the protein CASSLVGPAADTQYF. The chain uses TRBV7-2 and TRBJ2-3; D remains unclear. Trimming took 1 base from V and 4 from J, leaving 12 bases between them. The germline CDR1 and CDR2 sequences are SGHTA and FQGNSA. The CDR3 is 15 residues long.

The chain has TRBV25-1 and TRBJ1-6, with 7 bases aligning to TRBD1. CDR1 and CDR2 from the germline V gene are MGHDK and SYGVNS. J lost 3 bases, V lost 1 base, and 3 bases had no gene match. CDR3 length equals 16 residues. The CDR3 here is CASSEFRGLYNSPLHF. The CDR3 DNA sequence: TGTGCCAGCAGTGAATTTAGGGGGCTCTATAATTCACCCCTCCACTTT.

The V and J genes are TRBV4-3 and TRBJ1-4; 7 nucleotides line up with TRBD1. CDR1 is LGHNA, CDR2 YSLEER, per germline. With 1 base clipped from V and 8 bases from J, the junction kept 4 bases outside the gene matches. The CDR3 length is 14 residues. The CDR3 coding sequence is TGCGCCAGCAGCCAAGGCCAGGGGGGGGAAAAACTGTTTTTT. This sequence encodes CASSQGQGGEKLFF.

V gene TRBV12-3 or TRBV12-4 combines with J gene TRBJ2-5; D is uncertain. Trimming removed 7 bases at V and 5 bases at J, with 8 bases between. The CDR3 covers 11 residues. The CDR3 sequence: CASTRRETQYF. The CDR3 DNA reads TGTGCCAGCACCCGCCGGGAGACCCAGTACTTC.

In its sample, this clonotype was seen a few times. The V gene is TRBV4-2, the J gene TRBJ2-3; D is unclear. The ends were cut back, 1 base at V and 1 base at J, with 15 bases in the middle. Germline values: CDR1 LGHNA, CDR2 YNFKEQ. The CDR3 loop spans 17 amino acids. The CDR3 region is CASSQVKWADGTDTQYF. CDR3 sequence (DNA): TGTGCCAGCAGCCAAGTCAAGTGGGCGGACGGCACAGATACGCAGTATTTT.

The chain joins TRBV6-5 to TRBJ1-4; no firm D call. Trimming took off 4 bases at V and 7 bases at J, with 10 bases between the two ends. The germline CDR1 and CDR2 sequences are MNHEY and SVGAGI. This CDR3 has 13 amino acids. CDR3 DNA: TGTGCCAGCAGTTGGTGGTTAGGTGAAAAACTGTTTTTT. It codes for CASSWWLGEKLFF.

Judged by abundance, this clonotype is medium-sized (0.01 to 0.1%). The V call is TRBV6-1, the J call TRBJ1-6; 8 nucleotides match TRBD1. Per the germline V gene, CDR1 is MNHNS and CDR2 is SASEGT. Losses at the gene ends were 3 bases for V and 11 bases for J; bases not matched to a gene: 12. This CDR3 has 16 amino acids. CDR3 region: CASSDLQGQGGPPLHF. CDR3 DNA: TGTGCCAGCAGTGATCTTCAAGGACAGGGAGGCCCACCCCTCCACTTT.

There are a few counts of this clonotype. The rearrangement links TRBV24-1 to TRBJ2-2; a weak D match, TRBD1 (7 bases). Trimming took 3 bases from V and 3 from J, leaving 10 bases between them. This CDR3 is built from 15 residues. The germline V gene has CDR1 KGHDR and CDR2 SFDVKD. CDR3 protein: CATSDRGTDTGELFF. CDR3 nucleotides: TGTGCCACCAGTGATCGGGGGACAGACACCGGGGAGCTGTTTTTT.

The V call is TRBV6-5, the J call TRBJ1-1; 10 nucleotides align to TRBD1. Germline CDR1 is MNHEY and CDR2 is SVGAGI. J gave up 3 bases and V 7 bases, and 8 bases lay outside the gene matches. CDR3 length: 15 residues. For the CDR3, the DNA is TGTGCCAGCACTATACACGGGACAGGGGACACTGAAGCTTTCTTT. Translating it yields CASTIHGTGDTEAFF.

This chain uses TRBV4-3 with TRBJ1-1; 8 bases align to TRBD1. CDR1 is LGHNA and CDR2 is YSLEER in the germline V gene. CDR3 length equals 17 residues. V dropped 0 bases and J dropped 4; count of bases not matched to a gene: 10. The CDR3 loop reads CASSQDGWDRKLTEAFF. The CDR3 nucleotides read TGCGCCAGCAGCCAAGATGGTTGGGACAGGAAGCTCACTGAAGCTTTCTTT.

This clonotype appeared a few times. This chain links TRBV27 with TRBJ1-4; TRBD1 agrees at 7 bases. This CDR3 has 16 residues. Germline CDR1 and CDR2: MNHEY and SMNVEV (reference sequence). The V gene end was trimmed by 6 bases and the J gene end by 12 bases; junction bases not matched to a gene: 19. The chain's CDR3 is CASRGTGQSFTNELFF. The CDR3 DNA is TGTGCCAGCAGGGGGACGGGACAGTCCTTTACGAATGAACTGTTTTTT.

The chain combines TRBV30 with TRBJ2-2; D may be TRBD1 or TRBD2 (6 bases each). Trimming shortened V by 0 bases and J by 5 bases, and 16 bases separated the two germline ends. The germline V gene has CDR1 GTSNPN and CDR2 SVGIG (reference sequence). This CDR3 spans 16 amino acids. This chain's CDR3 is CAWSVRFGGRTGELFF. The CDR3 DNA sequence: TGTGCCTGGAGTGTACGTTTCGGGGGCCGGACCGGGGAGCTGTTTTTT.

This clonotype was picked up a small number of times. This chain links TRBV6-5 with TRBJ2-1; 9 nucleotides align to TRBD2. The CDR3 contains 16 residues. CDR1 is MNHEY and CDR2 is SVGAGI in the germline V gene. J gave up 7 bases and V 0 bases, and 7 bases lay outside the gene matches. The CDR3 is CASSYSSSGALNEQFF. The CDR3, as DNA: TGTGCCAGCAGTTACTCGTCTAGCGGGGCCCTTAATGAGCAGTTCTTC.

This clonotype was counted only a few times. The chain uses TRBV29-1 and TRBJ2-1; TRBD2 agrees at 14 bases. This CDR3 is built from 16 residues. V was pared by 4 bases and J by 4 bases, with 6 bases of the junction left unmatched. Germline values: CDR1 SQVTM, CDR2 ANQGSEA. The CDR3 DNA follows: TGCAGCGTTGGGGGACTAGCGGGGGTGATATACAATGAGCAGTTCTTC. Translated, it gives CSVGGLAGVIYNEQFF.

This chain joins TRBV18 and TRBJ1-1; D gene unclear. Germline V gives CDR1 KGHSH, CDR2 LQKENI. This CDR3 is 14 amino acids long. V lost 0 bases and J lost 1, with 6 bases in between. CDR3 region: CASSPPERNTEAFF. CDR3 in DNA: TGTGCCAGCTCACCACCCGAGAGGAACACTGAAGCTTTCTTT.